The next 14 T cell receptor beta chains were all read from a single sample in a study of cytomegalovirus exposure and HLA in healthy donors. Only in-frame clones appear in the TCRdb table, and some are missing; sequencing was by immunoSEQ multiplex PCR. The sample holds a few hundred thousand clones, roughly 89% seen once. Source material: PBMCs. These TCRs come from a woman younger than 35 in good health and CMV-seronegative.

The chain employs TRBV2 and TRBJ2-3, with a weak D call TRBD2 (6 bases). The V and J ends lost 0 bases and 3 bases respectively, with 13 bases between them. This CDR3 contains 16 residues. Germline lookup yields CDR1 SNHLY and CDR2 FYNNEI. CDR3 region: CASSEALGRGTDTQYF. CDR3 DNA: TGTGCCAGCAGTGAAGCGCTTGGGCGGGGAACAGATACGCAGTATTTT.

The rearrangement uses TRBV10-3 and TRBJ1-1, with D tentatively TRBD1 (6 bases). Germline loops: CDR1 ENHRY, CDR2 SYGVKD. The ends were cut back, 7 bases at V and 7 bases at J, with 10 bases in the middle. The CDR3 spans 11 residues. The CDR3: CAITTTGEAFF. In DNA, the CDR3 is TGTGCCATCACCACGACAGGTGAAGCTTTCTTT.

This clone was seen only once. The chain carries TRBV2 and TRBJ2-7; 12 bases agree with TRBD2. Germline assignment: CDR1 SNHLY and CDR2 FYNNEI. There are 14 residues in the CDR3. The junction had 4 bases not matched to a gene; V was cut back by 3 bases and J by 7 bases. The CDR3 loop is CASSDLAGGGEQYF. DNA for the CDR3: TGTGCCAGCAGTGACCTAGCGGGAGGGGGGGAGCAGTACTTC.

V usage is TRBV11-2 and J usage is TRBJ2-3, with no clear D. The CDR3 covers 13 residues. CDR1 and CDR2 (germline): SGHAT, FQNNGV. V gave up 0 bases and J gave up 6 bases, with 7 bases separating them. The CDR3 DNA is TGTGCCAGCAGCTTAGATCTCGGGGATACGCAGTATTTT. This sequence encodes CASSLDLGDTQYF.

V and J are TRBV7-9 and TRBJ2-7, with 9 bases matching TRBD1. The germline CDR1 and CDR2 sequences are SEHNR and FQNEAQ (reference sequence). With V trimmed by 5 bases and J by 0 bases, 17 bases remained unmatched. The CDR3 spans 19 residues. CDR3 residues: CASSQRGQGPFLSSYEQYF. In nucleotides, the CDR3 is TGTGCCAGCAGCCAACGGGGACAGGGCCCTTTTCTGAGCTCCTACGAGCAGTACTTC.

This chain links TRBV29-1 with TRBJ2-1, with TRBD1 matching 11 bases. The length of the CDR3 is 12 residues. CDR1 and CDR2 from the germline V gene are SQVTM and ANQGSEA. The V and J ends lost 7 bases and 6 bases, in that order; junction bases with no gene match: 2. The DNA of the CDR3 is TGCAGCGGAGGACAGGGGGCCAATGAGCAGTTCTTC. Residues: CSGGQGANEQFF.

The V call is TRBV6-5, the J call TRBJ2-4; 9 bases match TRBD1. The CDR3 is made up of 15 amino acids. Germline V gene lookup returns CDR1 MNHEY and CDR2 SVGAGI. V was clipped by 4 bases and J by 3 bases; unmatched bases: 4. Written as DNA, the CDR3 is TGTGCCAGCAGTTGGGACAGGGCAGGCAAAAACATTCAGTACTTC. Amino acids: CASSWDRAGKNIQYF.

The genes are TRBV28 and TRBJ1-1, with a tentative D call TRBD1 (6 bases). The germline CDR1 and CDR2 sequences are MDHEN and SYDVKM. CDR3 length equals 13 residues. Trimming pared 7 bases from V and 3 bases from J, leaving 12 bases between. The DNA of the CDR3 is TGTGCCAGCACCTTTACAGGGTACACTGAAGCTTTCTTT. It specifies CASTFTGYTEAFF.

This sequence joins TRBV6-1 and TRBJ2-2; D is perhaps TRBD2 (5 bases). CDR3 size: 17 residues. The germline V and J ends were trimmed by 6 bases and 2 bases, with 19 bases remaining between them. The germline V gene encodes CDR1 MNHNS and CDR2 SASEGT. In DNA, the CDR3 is TGTGCCAGCAGCGAAACTAGGCCCTGGGCCAACACCGGGGAGCTGTTTTTT. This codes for CASSETRPWANTGELFF.

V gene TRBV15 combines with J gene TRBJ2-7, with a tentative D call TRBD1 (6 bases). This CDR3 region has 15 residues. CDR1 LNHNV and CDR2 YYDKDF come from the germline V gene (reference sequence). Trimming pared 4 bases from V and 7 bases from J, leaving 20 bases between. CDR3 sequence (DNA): TGTGCCACCAGCATATCCCGGGACAAGGGGTGGGAGCAGTACTTC. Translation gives CATSISRDKGWEQYF.

The chain's CDR3 is CASSYGRLAAGEKLFF. DNA of the CDR3: TGTGCCAGCAGTTACGGCCGCTTGGCCGCGGGAGAAAAACTGTTTTTT. The genes are TRBV6-5 and TRBJ1-4; no definite D call. Germline V gene data show CDR1 as MNHEY and CDR2 as SVGAGI. The CDR3 consists of 16 residues. V shed 2 bases and J shed 8 bases, with 18 bases lying between them.

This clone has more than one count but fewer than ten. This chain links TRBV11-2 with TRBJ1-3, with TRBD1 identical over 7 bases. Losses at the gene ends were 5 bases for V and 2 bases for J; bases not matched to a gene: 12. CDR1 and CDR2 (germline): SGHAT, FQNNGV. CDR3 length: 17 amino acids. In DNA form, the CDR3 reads TGTGCCAGCAGCGGCAGATTAGGACAGGCCACTGGAAACACCATATATTTT. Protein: CASSGRLGQATGNTIYF.

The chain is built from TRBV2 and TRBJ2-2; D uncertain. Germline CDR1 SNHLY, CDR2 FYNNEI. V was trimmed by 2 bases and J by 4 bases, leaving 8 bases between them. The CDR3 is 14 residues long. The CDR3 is CASSELLPTGELFF. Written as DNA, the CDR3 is TGTGCCAGCAGTGAACTACTTCCCACCGGGGAGCTGTTTTTT. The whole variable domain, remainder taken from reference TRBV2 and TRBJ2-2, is EPEVTQTPSHQVTQMGQEVILRCVPISNHLYFYWYRQILGQKVEFLVSFYNNEISEKSEIFDDQFSVERPDGSNFTLKIRSTKLEDSAMYFCASSELLPTGELFFGEGSRLTVL.

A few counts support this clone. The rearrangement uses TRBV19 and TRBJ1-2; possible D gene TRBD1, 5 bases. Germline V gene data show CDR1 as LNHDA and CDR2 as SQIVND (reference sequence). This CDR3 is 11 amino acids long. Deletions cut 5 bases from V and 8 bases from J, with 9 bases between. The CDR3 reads CASSGGYGYTF. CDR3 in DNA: TGTGCCAGTAGTGGGGGGTACGGCTACACCTTC. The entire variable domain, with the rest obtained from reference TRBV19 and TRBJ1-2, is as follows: DGGITQSPKYLFRKEGQNVTLSCEQNLNHDAMYWYRQDPGQGLRLIYYSQIVNDFQKGDIAEGYSVSREKKESFPLTVTSAQKNPTAFYLCASSGGYGYTFGSGTRLTVV.